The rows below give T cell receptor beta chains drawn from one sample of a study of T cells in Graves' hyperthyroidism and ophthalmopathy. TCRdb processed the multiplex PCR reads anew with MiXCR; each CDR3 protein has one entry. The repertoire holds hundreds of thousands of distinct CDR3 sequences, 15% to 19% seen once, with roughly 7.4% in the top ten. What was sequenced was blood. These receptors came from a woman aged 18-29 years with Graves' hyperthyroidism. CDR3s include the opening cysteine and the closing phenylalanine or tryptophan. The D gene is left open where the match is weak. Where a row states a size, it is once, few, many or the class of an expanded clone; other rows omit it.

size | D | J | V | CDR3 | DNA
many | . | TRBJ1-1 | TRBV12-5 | CASGLVLSRTNTEAFF | TGTGCTAGTGGTTTGGTACTTTCAAGAACGAACACTGAAGCTTTCTTT
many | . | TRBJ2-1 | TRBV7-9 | CASSPGDNEQFF | TGTGCCAGCAGCCCGGGAGACAATGAGCAGTTCTTC
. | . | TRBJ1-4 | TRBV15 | CATSRGRGEKLFF | TGTGCCACCAGCAGGGGGCGAGGTGAAAAACTGTTTTTT
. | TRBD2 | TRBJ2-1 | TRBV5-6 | CASSNEGLADYNEQFF | TGTGCCAGCAGCAATGAGGGACTAGCGGACTACAATGAGCAGTTCTTC
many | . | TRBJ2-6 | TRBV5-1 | CASSLEGGGANVLTF | TGCGCCAGCAGCTTGGAGGGTGGTGGGGCCAACGTCCTGACTTTC
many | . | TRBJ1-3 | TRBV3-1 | CASSWGHSSGNTIYF | TGTGCCAGCAGCTGGGGACACAGCTCTGGAAACACCATATATTTT
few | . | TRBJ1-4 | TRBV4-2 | CASSQDNLGGRTRVEKLFF | TGTGCCAGCAGCCAAGATAATCTAGGTGGCAGGACACGGGTTGAAAAACTGTTTTTT
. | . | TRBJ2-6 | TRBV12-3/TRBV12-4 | CASSLLGAYRSGANVLTF | TGTGCCAGCAGTTTACTAGGGGCCTATCGCTCTGGGGCCAACGTCCTGACTTTC
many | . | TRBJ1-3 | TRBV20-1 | CSARDLREGSGNTIYF | TGCAGTGCTAGAGATCTGAGGGAAGGTTCTGGAAACACCATATATTTT
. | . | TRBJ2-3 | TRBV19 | CATNGDTDTQYF | TGTGCCACAAATGGGGACACAGATACGCAGTATTTT
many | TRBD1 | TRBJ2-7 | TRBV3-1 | CASRDRGKAYEQYF | TGTGCCAGCAGGGACAGGGGAAAAGCCTACGAGCAGTACTTC
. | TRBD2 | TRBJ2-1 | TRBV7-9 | CASSPAGLAGINEQFF | TGTGCCAGCAGCCCGGCGGGCCTAGCGGGGATCAATGAGCAGTTCTTC
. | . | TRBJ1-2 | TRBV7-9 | CASSLYPGPPYGYTF | TGTGCCAGCAGCTTATACCCAGGGCCGCCCTATGGCTACACCTTC
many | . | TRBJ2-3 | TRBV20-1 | CSAYLGGGTQYF | TGCAGTGCTTACCTGGGGGGAGGTACGCAGTATTTT
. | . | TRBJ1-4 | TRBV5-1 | CASSLQGGPNEKLFF | TGCGCCAGCAGCCTACAGGGAGGGCCTAATGAAAAACTGTTTTTT
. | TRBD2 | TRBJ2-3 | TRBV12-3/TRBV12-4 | CASSLSGVRVQYF | TGTGCCAGCAGTTTAAGCGGGGTGCGGGTTCAGTATTTT
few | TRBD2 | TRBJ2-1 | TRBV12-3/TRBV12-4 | CASSFTRTSVDNEQFF | TGTGCCAGCAGTTTTACCAGGACTAGCGTTGACAATGAGCAGTTCTTC
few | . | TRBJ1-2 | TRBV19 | CASSITWRQGNYGYTF | TGTGCCAGTAGTATAACTTGGAGGCAGGGGAACTATGGCTACACCTTC
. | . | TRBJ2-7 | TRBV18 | CASSPGSNGHEQYF | TGTGCCAGCTCACCAGGGTCCAATGGGCACGAGCAGTACTTC
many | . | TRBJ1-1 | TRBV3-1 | CASSQAMNTEAFF | TGTGCCAGCAGCCAAGCGATGAACACTGAAGCTTTCTTT
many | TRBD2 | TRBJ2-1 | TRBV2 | CASSEEREGEQFF | TGTGCCAGCAGTGAAGAGCGGGAGGGTGAGCAGTTCTTC
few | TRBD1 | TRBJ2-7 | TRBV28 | CASSLLDRGQVEQYF | TGTGCCAGCAGTTTATTAGACAGGGGGCAGGTCGAGCAGTACTTC
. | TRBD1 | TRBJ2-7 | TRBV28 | CATSFSGTGAYVQYF | TGTGCCACCTCTTTCTCCGGGACAGGGGCCTACGTGCAGTACTTC
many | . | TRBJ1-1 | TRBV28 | CASQGGKEAFF | TGTGCCAGCCAGGGCGGAAAGGAAGCTTTCTTT